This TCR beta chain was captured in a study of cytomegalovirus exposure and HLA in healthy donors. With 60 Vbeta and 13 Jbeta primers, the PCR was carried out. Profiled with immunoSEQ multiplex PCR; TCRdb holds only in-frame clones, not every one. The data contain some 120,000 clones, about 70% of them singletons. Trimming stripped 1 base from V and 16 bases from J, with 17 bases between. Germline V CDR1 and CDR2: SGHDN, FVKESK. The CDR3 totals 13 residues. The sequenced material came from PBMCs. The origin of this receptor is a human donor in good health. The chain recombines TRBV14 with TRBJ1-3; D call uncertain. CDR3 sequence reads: CASSQVVRTPVYF. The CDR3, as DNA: TGTGCCAGCAGCCAAGTTGTAAGGACTCCGGTGTATTTT.